These T cell receptor beta chains were read from a single sample in a study of T cell changes during pregnancy in multiple sclerosis. Clones were sequenced by immunoSEQ multiplex PCR, and TCRdb holds only the in-frame ones, with some missing. Found here are approximately 130,000 clones, around 97% of them singletons; the top ten hold roughly 0.44%. Here the sequenced sample was peripheral blood, taken after pregnancy. These receptors were obtained from a female donor with multiple sclerosis, enrolled in a pregnancy study. CDR3s include the opening cysteine and the closing phenylalanine or tryptophan. A D gene is named only where the DNA matches it firmly. Not every row has a clone size; where given, it reads once, few, many or a size class.

j_call: TRBJ2-5; d_call: TRBD1; clone_size: .; cdr3_length: 16; v_call: TRBV5-6; cdr3_nt: TGTGCCAGCAGCCGGAGACAGGGGGCCCTTCAAGAGACCCAGTACTTC; cdr3_aa: CASSRRQGALQETQYF
j_call: TRBJ2-1; d_call: .; clone_size: .; cdr3_length: 16; v_call: TRBV5-6; cdr3_nt: TGTGCCAGCAGCTGGGGATTAGCGGACTCCTACAATGAGCAGTTCTTC; cdr3_aa: CASSWGLADSYNEQFF
j_call: TRBJ2-2; d_call: .; clone_size: .; cdr3_length: 16; v_call: TRBV5-1; cdr3_nt: TGCGCCAGCAGCTTGCCCCTGGGACTTTCCACCGGGGAGCTGTTTTTT; cdr3_aa: CASSLPLGLSTGELFF
j_call: TRBJ2-7; d_call: .; clone_size: .; cdr3_length: 15; v_call: TRBV5-1; cdr3_nt: TGCGCCAGCAGCTTGTCCGACTCACGGCTCTACGAGCAGTACTTC; cdr3_aa: CASSLSDSRLYEQYF
j_call: TRBJ2-6; d_call: TRBD2; clone_size: once; cdr3_length: 19; v_call: TRBV4-3; cdr3_nt: TGCGCCAGCAGCCAAGATATGGGGGGGAGTGGCTCTGGGGCCAACGTCCTGACTTTC; cdr3_aa: CASSQDMGGSGSGANVLTF
j_call: TRBJ2-3; d_call: .; clone_size: .; cdr3_length: 17; v_call: TRBV7-9; cdr3_nt: TGTGCCAGCAGCCAACTCAGTGCGGGGCGCGGGTCAGATACGCAGTATTTT; cdr3_aa: CASSQLSAGRGSDTQYF
j_call: TRBJ1-2; d_call: .; clone_size: .; cdr3_length: 15; v_call: TRBV9; cdr3_nt: TGTGCCAGCAGCGCCCTCGGGACACCCATCTATGGCTACACCTTC; cdr3_aa: CASSALGTPIYGYTF
j_call: TRBJ1-4; d_call: TRBD1; clone_size: .; cdr3_length: 15; v_call: TRBV6-5; cdr3_nt: TGTGCCAGCAGTCCCGGGACAGGGGGCTATGAAAAACTGTTTTTT; cdr3_aa: CASSPGTGGYEKLFF
j_call: TRBJ2-1; d_call: TRBD1; clone_size: .; cdr3_length: 14; v_call: TRBV28; cdr3_nt: TGTGCCAGCAGTTTATGGGACAGGGGAAATGAGCAGTTCTTC; cdr3_aa: CASSLWDRGNEQFF
j_call: TRBJ1-3; d_call: .; clone_size: .; cdr3_length: 11; v_call: TRBV29-1; cdr3_nt: TGCAGCGTTCACTCTGGAAACACCATATATTTT; cdr3_aa: CSVHSGNTIYF
j_call: TRBJ1-1; d_call: .; clone_size: .; cdr3_length: 15; v_call: TRBV6-5; cdr3_nt: TGTGCCAGCAGTTACTCACCCCGATGCGGCACTGAAGCTTTCTTT; cdr3_aa: CASSYSPRCGTEAFF
j_call: TRBJ1-5; d_call: TRBD1; clone_size: .; cdr3_length: 17; v_call: TRBV11-3; cdr3_nt: TGTGCCAGCAGCTTAGATTTAGGGGGCGGCGGCAATCAGCCCCAGCATTTT; cdr3_aa: CASSLDLGGGGNQPQHF
j_call: TRBJ2-4; d_call: TRBD2; clone_size: .; cdr3_length: 15; v_call: TRBV2; cdr3_nt: TGTGCCAGCAGTGAACTAGCGGGAGCTGGATACATTCAGTACTTC; cdr3_aa: CASSELAGAGYIQYF
j_call: TRBJ2-1; d_call: TRBD2; clone_size: .; cdr3_length: 16; v_call: TRBV6-6; cdr3_nt: TGTGCCAGCAGTTCCCCCCTAGCGGGCGGGTACAATGAGCAGTTCTTC; cdr3_aa: CASSSPLAGGYNEQFF
j_call: TRBJ2-5; d_call: TRBD1; clone_size: .; cdr3_length: 16; v_call: TRBV7-9; cdr3_nt: TGTGCCAGCACCGAAGGGGACAGGGGGCAGTTGGAGACCCAGTACTTC; cdr3_aa: CASTEGDRGQLETQYF
j_call: TRBJ2-1; d_call: .; clone_size: .; cdr3_length: 15; v_call: TRBV2; cdr3_nt: TGTGCCAGCAGTAAGTCTAGCAGCTCCTACAATGAGCAGTTCTTC; cdr3_aa: CASSKSSSSYNEQFF
j_call: TRBJ2-2; d_call: .; clone_size: .; cdr3_length: 12; v_call: TRBV28; cdr3_nt: TGTGCCACTCACTACAACACCGGGGAGCTGTTTTTT; cdr3_aa: CATHYNTGELFF
j_call: TRBJ2-1; d_call: TRBD2; clone_size: .; cdr3_length: 12; v_call: TRBV6-6; cdr3_nt: TGTGCCAGCAGCCCCGACGGACTAGCGGGATTCTTC; cdr3_aa: CASSPDGLAGFF
j_call: TRBJ2-7; d_call: .; clone_size: .; cdr3_length: 13; v_call: TRBV2; cdr3_nt: TGTGCCAGCAGTGAAGCGCAGGGAAGCGAGCAGTACTTC; cdr3_aa: CASSEAQGSEQYF
j_call: TRBJ2-1; d_call: TRBD2; clone_size: .; cdr3_length: 14; v_call: TRBV7-2; cdr3_nt: TGTGCCAGCAAGGCGGCTAGCGGCAGAGATGAGCAGTTCTTC; cdr3_aa: CASKAASGRDEQFF
j_call: TRBJ2-7; d_call: TRBD1; clone_size: .; cdr3_length: 15; v_call: TRBV27; cdr3_nt: TGTGCCAGCAGTTTATTTCCGGACAGGGTGAACGAGCAGTACTTC; cdr3_aa: CASSLFPDRVNEQYF
j_call: TRBJ2-5; d_call: TRBD1; clone_size: .; cdr3_length: 13; v_call: TRBV28; cdr3_nt: TGTGCCAGCAGTGCCAGGGGGCTTGAGACCCAGTACTTC; cdr3_aa: CASSARGLETQYF
j_call: TRBJ2-6; d_call: .; clone_size: .; cdr3_length: 16; v_call: TRBV11-3; cdr3_nt: TGTGCCAGCAGCTCCCGGACAGCCTCTGGGGCCAACGTCCTGACTTTC; cdr3_aa: CASSSRTASGANVLTF
j_call: TRBJ2-2; d_call: .; clone_size: .; cdr3_length: 14; v_call: TRBV7-9; cdr3_nt: TGTGCCAGCAGATATACAGGGATCACCGGGGAGCTGTTTTTT; cdr3_aa: CASRYTGITGELFF
j_call: TRBJ2-7; d_call: TRBD1; clone_size: .; cdr3_length: 14; v_call: TRBV5-1; cdr3_nt: TGCGCCAGCAGCAGGGACAGCCATTCTTACGAGCAGTACTTC; cdr3_aa: CASSRDSHSYEQYF
j_call: TRBJ2-7; d_call: TRBD1; clone_size: .; cdr3_length: 14; v_call: TRBV7-9; cdr3_nt: TGTGCCAGCAGCCATTATGACAGGGCCTACGAGCAGTACTTC; cdr3_aa: CASSHYDRAYEQYF
j_call: TRBJ2-1; d_call: TRBD2; clone_size: .; cdr3_length: 19; v_call: TRBV4-2; cdr3_nt: TGTGCCAGCAGCCAAGATGTAGGGGCGGGAGGTGTAAACTACAATGAGCAGTTCTTC; cdr3_aa: CASSQDVGAGGVNYNEQFF
j_call: TRBJ2-1; d_call: .; clone_size: .; cdr3_length: 15; v_call: TRBV11-3; cdr3_nt: TGTGCCAGCAGCCGGGGTGGAGGACGACACAATGAGCAGTTCTTC; cdr3_aa: CASSRGGGRHNEQFF
j_call: TRBJ2-7; d_call: TRBD1; clone_size: .; cdr3_length: 14; v_call: TRBV7-9; cdr3_nt: TGTGCCAGCAGCTCCTGGACAGGCTCCTACGAGCAGTACTTC; cdr3_aa: CASSSWTGSYEQYF
j_call: TRBJ2-2; d_call: TRBD1; clone_size: .; cdr3_length: 13; v_call: TRBV27; cdr3_nt: TGTGCCAGCAGACCAACAGGGGCCGGGGAGCTGTTTTTT; cdr3_aa: CASRPTGAGELFF
j_call: TRBJ2-2; d_call: .; clone_size: .; cdr3_length: 13; v_call: TRBV29-1; cdr3_nt: TGCAGCGTTGAACGTTACCGGTCCGGGGAGCTGTTTTTT; cdr3_aa: CSVERYRSGELFF
j_call: TRBJ2-1; d_call: .; clone_size: .; cdr3_length: 18; v_call: TRBV27; cdr3_nt: TGTGCCAGCAGACGGTTTTCCAGGGATGGATCCGGTAGCAATGAGCAGTTCTTC; cdr3_aa: CASRRFSRDGSGSNEQFF